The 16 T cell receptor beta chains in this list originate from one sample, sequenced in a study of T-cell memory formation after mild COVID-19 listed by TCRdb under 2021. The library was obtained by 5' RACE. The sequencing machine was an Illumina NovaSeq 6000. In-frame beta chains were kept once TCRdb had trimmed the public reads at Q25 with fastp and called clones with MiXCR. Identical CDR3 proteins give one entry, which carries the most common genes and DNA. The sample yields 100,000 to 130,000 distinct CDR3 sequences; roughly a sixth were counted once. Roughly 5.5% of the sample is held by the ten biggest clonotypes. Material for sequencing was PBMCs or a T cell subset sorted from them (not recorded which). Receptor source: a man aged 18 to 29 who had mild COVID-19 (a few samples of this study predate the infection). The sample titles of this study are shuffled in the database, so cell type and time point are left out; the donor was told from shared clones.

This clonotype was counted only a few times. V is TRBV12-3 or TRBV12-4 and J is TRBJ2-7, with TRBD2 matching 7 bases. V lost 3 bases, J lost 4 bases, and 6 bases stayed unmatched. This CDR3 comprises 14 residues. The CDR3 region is CASSFGGESYEQYV. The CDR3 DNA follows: TGTGCCAGCAGTTTTGGGGGGGAATCGTACGAGCAGTACGTC.

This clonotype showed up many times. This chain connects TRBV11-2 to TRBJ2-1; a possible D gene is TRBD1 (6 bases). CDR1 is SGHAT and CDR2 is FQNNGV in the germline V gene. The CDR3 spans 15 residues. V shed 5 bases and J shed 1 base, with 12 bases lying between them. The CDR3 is CASSQIRGSYNEQFF. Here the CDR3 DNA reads TGTGCCAGCAGCCAAATCAGGGGTTCCTACAATGAGCAGTTCTTC.

The CDR3 DNA reads as TGTGCCAGCAGTCCCCATTTAGCGGGGGCGGGAGATACGCAGTATTTT. Translating gives CASSPHLAGAGDTQYF. The rearrangement joins TRBV12-3 or TRBV12-4 to TRBJ2-3, with 9 positions matching TRBD2. The CDR3 is 16 residues long. Losses at the gene ends were 5 bases for V and 5 bases for J; bases not matched to a gene: 11.

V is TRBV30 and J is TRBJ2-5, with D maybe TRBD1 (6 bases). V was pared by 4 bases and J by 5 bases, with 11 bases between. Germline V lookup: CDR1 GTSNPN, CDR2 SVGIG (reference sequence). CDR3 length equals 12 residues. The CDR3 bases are TGTGCCTGGAACACAGGGTCGGAGACCCAGTACTTC. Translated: CAWNTGSETQYF.

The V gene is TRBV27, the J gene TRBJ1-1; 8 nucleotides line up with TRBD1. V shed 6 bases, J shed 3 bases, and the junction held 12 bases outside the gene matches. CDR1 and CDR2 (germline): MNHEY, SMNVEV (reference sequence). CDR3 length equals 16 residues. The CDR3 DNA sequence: TGTGCCAGCAGCCGTAGTCCAGGGGGCCGGGACACTGAAGCTTTCTTT. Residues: CASSRSPGGRDTEAFF.

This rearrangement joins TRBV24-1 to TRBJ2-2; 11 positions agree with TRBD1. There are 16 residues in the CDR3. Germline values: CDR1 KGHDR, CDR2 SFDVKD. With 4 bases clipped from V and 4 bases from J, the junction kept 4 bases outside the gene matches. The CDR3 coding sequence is TGTGCCACCAGTGACGCCGGGACAGGGGGCACCGGGGAGCTGTTTTTT. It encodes CATSDAGTGGTGELFF.

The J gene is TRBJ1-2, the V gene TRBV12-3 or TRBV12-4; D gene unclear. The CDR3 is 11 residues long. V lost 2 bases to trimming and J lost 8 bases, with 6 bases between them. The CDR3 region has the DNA TGTGCCAGCAGTTTATGGCCGGGCTACACCTTC. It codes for CASSLWPGYTF.

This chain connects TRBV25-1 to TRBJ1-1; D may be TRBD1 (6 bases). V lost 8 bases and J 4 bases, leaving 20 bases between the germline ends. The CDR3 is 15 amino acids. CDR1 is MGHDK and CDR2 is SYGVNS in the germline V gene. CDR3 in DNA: TGTGCCAGCGGCCAAGGGGGGTACCCTGGCACTGAAGCTTTCTTT. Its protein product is CASGQGGYPGTEAFF.

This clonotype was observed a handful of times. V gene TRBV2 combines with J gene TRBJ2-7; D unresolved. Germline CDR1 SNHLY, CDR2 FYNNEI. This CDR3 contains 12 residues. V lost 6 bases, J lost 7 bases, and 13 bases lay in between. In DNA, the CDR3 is TGTGCCAGCAGGTCTGACTCGGTGGAGCAGTACGTC. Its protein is CASRSDSVEQYV.

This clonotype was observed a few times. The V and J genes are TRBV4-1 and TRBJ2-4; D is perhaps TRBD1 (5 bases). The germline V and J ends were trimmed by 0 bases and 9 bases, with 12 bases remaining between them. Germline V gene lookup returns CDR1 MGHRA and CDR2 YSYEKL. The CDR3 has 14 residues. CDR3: CASSQDLQGTIQYF. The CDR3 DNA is TGCGCCAGCAGCCAAGATCTTCAGGGTACCATTCAGTACTTC.

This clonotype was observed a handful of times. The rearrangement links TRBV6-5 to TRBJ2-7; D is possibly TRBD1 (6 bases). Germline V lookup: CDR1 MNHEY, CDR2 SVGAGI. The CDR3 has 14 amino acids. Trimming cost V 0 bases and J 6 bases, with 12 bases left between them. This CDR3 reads CASSYSRGRSEQYF. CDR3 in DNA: TGTGCCAGCAGTTACTCCAGGGGACGGAGCGAGCAGTACTTC.

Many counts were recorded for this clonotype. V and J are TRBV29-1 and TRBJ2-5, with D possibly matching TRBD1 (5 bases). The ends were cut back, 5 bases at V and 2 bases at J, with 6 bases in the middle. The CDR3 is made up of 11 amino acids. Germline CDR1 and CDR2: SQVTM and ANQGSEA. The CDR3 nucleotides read TGCAGCGTTAGACAGCAAGAGACCCAGTACTTC. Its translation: CSVRQQETQYF.

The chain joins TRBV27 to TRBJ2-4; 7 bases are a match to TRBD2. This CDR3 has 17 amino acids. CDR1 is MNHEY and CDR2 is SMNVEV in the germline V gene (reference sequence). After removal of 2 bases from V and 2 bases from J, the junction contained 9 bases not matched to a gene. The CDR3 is CASSLAGRGLSKNIQYF. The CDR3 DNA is TGTGCCAGCAGTTTAGCAGGGCGGGGGTTATCCAAAAACATTCAGTACTTC.

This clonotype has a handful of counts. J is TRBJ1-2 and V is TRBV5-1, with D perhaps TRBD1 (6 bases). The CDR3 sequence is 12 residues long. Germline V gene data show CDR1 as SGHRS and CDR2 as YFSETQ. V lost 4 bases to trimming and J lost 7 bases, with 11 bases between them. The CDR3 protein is CASSQQGLGYTF. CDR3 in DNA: TGCGCCAGCAGCCAACAGGGTCTTGGCTACACCTTC.

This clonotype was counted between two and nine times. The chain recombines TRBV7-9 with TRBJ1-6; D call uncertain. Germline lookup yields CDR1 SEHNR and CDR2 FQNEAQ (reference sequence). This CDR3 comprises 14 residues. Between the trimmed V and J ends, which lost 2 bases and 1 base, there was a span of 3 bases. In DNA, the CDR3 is TGTGCCAGCAGCTTACGTTCCTATAATTCACCCCTCCACTTT. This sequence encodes CASSLRSYNSPLHF.

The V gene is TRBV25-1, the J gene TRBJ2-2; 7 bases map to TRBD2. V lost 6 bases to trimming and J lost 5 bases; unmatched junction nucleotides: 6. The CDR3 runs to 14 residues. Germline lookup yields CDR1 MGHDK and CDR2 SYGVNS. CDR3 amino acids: CASSNGGGTGELFF. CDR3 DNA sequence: TGTGCCAGCAGCAATGGGGGGGGTACCGGGGAGCTGTTTTTT.